These 10 T cell receptor beta chains share one sample of origin, sequenced in a study of T-cell memory formation after mild COVID-19. TCRdb ran MiXCR on the 5' RACE reads and lists one entry per CDR3 protein. The data hold 200,000 to 250,000 distinct CDR3 sequences, with around 15% observed a single time. The sequenced material came from PBMCs or a T cell subset sorted from them (not recorded which). Receptor source: a man between 18 and 35 years old who had mild COVID-19 (a few samples of this study predate the infection). Cell type and time point are not known.

This clonotype has a handful of counts. The chain combines TRBV19 with TRBJ2-7, with D unresolved. The CDR3 is made up of 16 amino acids. V lost 0 bases, J lost 0 bases, and 12 bases lay in between. Germline loops: CDR1 LNHDA, CDR2 SQIVND (reference sequence). CDR3 region: CASSIDFTVTSYEQYF. The CDR3 DNA reads as TGTGCCAGTAGTATAGATTTTACAGTGACCTCCTACGAGCAGTACTTC.

The sample holds a few counts of this clonotype. The chain links TRBV5-8 to TRBJ2-7; TRBD2 aligns across 9 bases. This CDR3 region has 16 residues. Germline V gives CDR1 SGHTS, CDR2 YDEGEE. V lost 3 bases to trimming and J lost 5 bases; unmatched junction nucleotides: 12. The CDR3 nucleotides read TGTGCCAGCAGCTCCTATCTAGCGGGGAAGGTAGACGAGCAGTACTTC. Translated, it gives CASSSYLAGKVDEQYF.

This clonotype was observed a few times. The chain carries TRBV5-6 and TRBJ1-4; 7 bases map to TRBD1. J lost 8 bases, V lost 4 bases, and 8 bases had no gene match. The CDR3 consists of 14 residues. Germline V lookup: CDR1 SGHDT, CDR2 YYEEEE. The CDR3 DNA sequence: TGTGCCAGCAGCCGGACAGGAAGTCAGGAAAAACTGTTTTTT. Encoded protein: CASSRTGSQEKLFF.

A few counts support this clonotype. The chain couples TRBV20-1 to TRBJ2-4, with TRBD2 identical over 12 bases. The V and J ends lost 2 bases and 4 bases, in that order; junction bases with no gene match: 3. Germline assignment: CDR1 DFQATT and CDR2 SNEGSKA (reference sequence). The CDR3 has 15 amino acids. DNA of the CDR3: TGCAGTGCTAGAAAGCTAGCGGGGGGGAAAAACATTCAGTACTTC. Translation: CSARKLAGGKNIQYF.

This clonotype turned up a few times. This chain connects TRBV28 to TRBJ2-5, with 8 bases that match TRBD2. CDR3 length: 13 amino acids. Germline assignment: CDR1 MDHEN and CDR2 SYDVKM. The V and J ends lost 7 bases and 9 bases, in that order; junction bases with no gene match: 10. The CDR3 spells CASNGRDPLPQYF. The DNA for the CDR3 is TGTGCCAGCAACGGGAGGGACCCGCTCCCCCAGTACTTC. Filled out from reference TRBV28 and TRBJ2-5, the complete variable domain reads DVKVTQSSRYLVKRTGEKVFLECVQDMDHENMFWYRQDPGLGLRLIYFSYDVKMKEKGDIPEGYSVSREKKERFSLILESASTNQTSMYLCASNGRDPLPQYFGPGTRLLVL.

The chain recombines TRBV6-6 with TRBJ1-5; D gene unclear. Trimming cost V 4 bases and J 4 bases, with 14 bases left between them. This CDR3 is built from 15 residues. CDR1 is MNHNY and CDR2 is SVGAGI in the germline V gene (reference sequence). CDR3 nucleotide sequence: TGTGCCAGCAGTTCACTTACAGCTACGAATCAGCCCCAGCATTTT. Its translation: CASSSLTATNQPQHF.

This rearrangement joins TRBV5-1 to TRBJ2-7; TRBD2 matches 7 bases. V was pared by 0 bases and J by 6 bases, with 9 bases of the junction left unmatched. The CDR3 has 15 amino acids. Germline assignment: CDR1 SGHRS and CDR2 YFSETQ. The CDR3 sequence: CASSLGAVTSLEQYF. The CDR3 nucleotides read TGCGCCAGCAGCTTGGGGGCCGTGACTAGCCTCGAGCAGTACTTC. Together with reference TRBV5-1 and TRBJ2-7, the CDR3 gives the full variable domain: KAGVTQTPRYLIKTRGQQVTLSCSPISGHRSVSWYQQTPGQGLQFLFEYFSETQRNKGNFPGRFSGRQFSNSRSEMNVSTLELGDSALYLCASSLGAVTSLEQYFGPGTRLTVT.

This clonotype was detected only a few times. The CDR3 sequence: CASSLIRESQPQHF. CDR3 in DNA: TGTGCCAGCAGCTTAATCAGGGAGAGTCAGCCCCAGCATTTT. The gene calls are TRBV7-2 and TRBJ1-5; weak D call: TRBD1 (5 bases). The CDR3 contains 14 residues. Germline CDR1 SGHTA, CDR2 FQGNSA. V lost 2 bases, J lost 6 bases, and 11 bases lay in between.

In its sample, this clonotype was seen a few times. This chain connects TRBV11-2 to TRBJ1-1; D unresolved. V gave up 2 bases and J gave up 3 bases, with 1 base separating them. This CDR3 is 11 amino acids long. The V gene's germline CDR1 is SGHAT and CDR2 FQNNGV. For the CDR3, the DNA is TGTGCCAGCAGCTTACACACTGAAGCTTTCTTT. Encoded protein: CASSLHTEAFF.

The rearrangement joins TRBV4-2 to TRBJ2-2; 8 bases fit TRBD1. In germline, CDR1 is LGHNA, CDR2 YNFKEQ. With 1 base clipped from V and 1 base from J, the junction kept 2 bases outside the gene matches. The CDR3 is 16 residues long. CDR3: CASSQGGTGNTGELFF. CDR3 nucleotides: TGTGCCAGCAGCCAAGGGGGGACAGGGAACACCGGGGAGCTGTTTTTT.